These 26 T cell receptor beta chains originate from one sample sequenced in a study of cytomegalovirus exposure and HLA in healthy donors. The PCR employed 60 Vbeta primers together with 13 Jbeta primers. This table comes from immunoSEQ multiplex PCR, and its TCRdb copy is limited to in-frame clones, with some not included. The data show fewer than 150,000 clones, roughly four fifths seen once. The specimen sequenced was PBMCs. These receptor sequences come from a man aged 25-40 years in good health and CMV-seronegative.

This chain links TRBV27 with TRBJ1-1, with D uncertain. Trimming took off 7 bases at V and 4 bases at J, with 13 bases between the two ends. Germline CDR1 is MNHEY and CDR2 is SMNVEV (reference sequence). The CDR3 is 13 amino acids. The CDR3: CASNNRRGTEAFF. CDR3 sequence (DNA): TGTGCCAGCAACAATCGGCGGGGCACTGAAGCTTTCTTT.

This chain links TRBV6-5 with TRBJ2-2; 8 bases are a match to TRBD2. The CDR3 is 13 residues long. In germline, CDR1 is MNHEY, CDR2 SVGAGI. The CDR3 is CTGGDSNTGELFF. In nucleotides, the CDR3 is TGTACCGGGGGGGATAGCAACACCGGGGAGCTGTTTTTT.

The chain joins TRBV19 to TRBJ2-5, with TRBD1 matching over 12 bases. From germline, CDR1 is LNHDA and CDR2 SQIVND (reference sequence). Losses at the gene ends were 5 bases for V and 3 bases for J; bases not matched to a gene: 4. The CDR3 runs 15 residues. The CDR3 loop reads CASSDGTGGKETQYF. CDR3 bases: TGTGCCAGTAGTGACGGGACAGGGGGCAAAGAGACCCAGTACTTC.

The chain employs TRBV27 and TRBJ1-1, with 7 nucleotides matching TRBD1. Germline CDR1 is MNHEY and CDR2 is SMNVEV (reference sequence). This CDR3 has 13 residues. J was trimmed by 4 bases and V by 5 bases; bases with no gene match: 4. The DNA for the CDR3 is TGTGCCAGCAGTCCGACAGGGCCCACTGAAGCTTTCTTT. This encodes CASSPTGPTEAFF.

The chain carries TRBV5-6 and TRBJ1-2; 7 bases are a match to TRBD1. J lost 4 bases, V lost 5 bases, and 14 bases had no gene match. CDR1 is SGHDT and CDR2 is YYEEEE in the germline V gene. The CDR3 has 16 amino acids. CDR3 protein: CASSGGWQGGIYGYTF. The CDR3 DNA sequence: TGTGCCAGCAGTGGGGGCTGGCAGGGGGGAATCTATGGCTACACCTTC.

The gene calls are TRBV4-1 and TRBJ2-5; D is unclear. Germline-derived CDR1 and CDR2 are MGHRA and YSYEKL. V dropped 1 base and J dropped 3 bases, with 9 bases sitting between them. The CDR3 loop spans 14 amino acids. The CDR3 region is CASSQAPRKETQYF. CDR3 nucleotides: TGCGCCAGCAGCCAAGCGCCCAGGAAAGAGACCCAGTACTTC.

The CDR3 region is CASSLGATSGTSTDTQYF. Written as DNA, the CDR3 is TGTGCCAGCAGCTTAGGGGCTACTAGCGGCACTAGCACAGATACGCAGTATTTT. This chain connects TRBV7-3 to TRBJ2-3; 8 bases map to TRBD2. Trimming cost V 2 bases and J 0 bases; bases outside gene matches: 10. The CDR3 has 18 residues. Looked up from germline, CDR1 is SGHTA and CDR2 is FQGTGA.

This chain connects TRBV19 to TRBJ2-1, with 8 bases identical to TRBD2. Germline CDR1 LNHDA, CDR2 SQIVND (reference sequence). This CDR3 spans 15 amino acids. Trimming cost V 2 bases and J 1 base; bases outside gene matches: 1. The DNA for the CDR3 is TGTGCCAGTAGTATAATAGCGGGATCCTACAATGAGCAGTTCTTC. Translation: CASSIIAGSYNEQFF.

The chain has TRBV7-8 and TRBJ1-5; the D is unclear. The length of the CDR3 is 15 residues. Per the germline V gene, CDR1 is SGHVS and CDR2 is FQNEAQ. Trimming left V 0 bases short and J 3 bases short, with 9 bases between. This CDR3 reads CASSLAARFNQPQHF. The CDR3 DNA sequence: TGTGCCAGCAGCTTAGCAGCACGGTTCAATCAGCCCCAGCATTTT.

The V call is TRBV30, the J call TRBJ2-2; 7 nucleotides line up with TRBD1. V dropped 7 bases and J dropped 7; count of bases not matched to a gene: 9. Germline V CDR1 and CDR2: GTSNPN, SVGIG (reference sequence). This CDR3 has 13 amino acids. CDR3 nucleotide sequence: TGTGCCTTTACAGGGGTTGAAGGCGGGGAGCTGTTTTTT. It translates to CAFTGVEGGELFF.

The chain carries TRBV18 and TRBJ1-2; the D gene is possibly TRBD1 (5 bases). Trimming pared 0 bases from V and 4 bases from J, leaving 15 bases between. The CDR3 is 16 residues long. Germline CDR1 KGHSH, CDR2 LQKENI. The CDR3 spells CASSPPFSRVGYGYTF. The CDR3 nucleotides are TGTGCCAGCTCACCACCTTTTTCCAGGGTGGGCTATGGCTACACCTTC.

This rearrangement joins TRBV19 to TRBJ2-7, with D possibly being TRBD2 (6 bases). Trimming took 5 bases from V and 0 from J, leaving 14 bases between them. Looked up from germline, CDR1 is LNHDA and CDR2 is SQIVND (reference sequence). The CDR3 length is 15 residues. CDR3 amino acids: CASSSGLRSSYEQYF. The CDR3 region has the DNA TGTGCCAGTAGTTCGGGACTCCGTAGCTCCTACGAGCAGTACTTC.

This clone was seen more than once but under ten times. The rearrangement joins TRBV5-4 to TRBJ2-7; D is perhaps TRBD1 (6 bases). The germline V and J ends were trimmed by 4 bases and 3 bases, with 20 bases remaining between them. In germline, CDR1 is SGHNT, CDR2 YYREEE (reference sequence). This CDR3 contains 16 residues. This CDR3 reads CASSKGSGDGGYEQYF. In nucleotides, the CDR3 is TGTGCCAGCAGCAAGGGGTCAGGGGATGGGGGCTACGAGCAGTACTTC.

V gene TRBV30 combines with J gene TRBJ2-3; perhaps TRBD1 as D (6 bases). The CDR3 extends over 14 amino acids. Germline V gene data show CDR1 as GTSNPN and CDR2 as SVGIG (reference sequence). V was pared by 0 bases and J by 4 bases, with 11 bases between. CDR3 DNA sequence: TGTGCCTGGAGTGTAGCAGGGGCGCCAGATACGCAGTATTTT. Protein sequence: CAWSVAGAPDTQYF.

The sample holds a few counts of this clone. V usage is TRBV28 and J usage is TRBJ2-2, with D hard to call. Germline CDR1 is MDHEN and CDR2 is SYDVKM. The CDR3 spans 13 residues. Trimming shortened V by 8 bases and J by 2 bases, and 9 bases separated the two germline ends. The CDR3 region has the DNA TGTGCCAGCGATGGCCCCAACACCGGGGAGCTGTTTTTT. Its protein is CASDGPNTGELFF.

The chain couples TRBV18 to TRBJ1-2, with a tentative D call TRBD1 (6 bases). Trimming left V 2 bases short and J 0 bases short, with 10 bases between. CDR1 and CDR2 (germline): KGHSH, LQKENI. CDR3 size: 15 residues. The CDR3 spells CASSPSGDTNYGYTF. CDR3 nucleotides: TGTGCCAGCTCACCAAGTGGGGACACTAACTATGGCTACACCTTC.

The J gene is TRBJ1-5, the V gene TRBV19; TRBD1 matches at 9 bases. Germline loops: CDR1 LNHDA, CDR2 SQIVND (reference sequence). The CDR3 contains 16 residues. Trimming removed 5 bases from V and 1 base from J; junction bases left unmatched: 6. The CDR3 DNA reads TGTGCCAGTAGTCCCCCGGGACAGGGAAGCAATCAGCCCCAGCATTTT. As protein: CASSPPGQGSNQPQHF.

The rearrangement links TRBV5-6 to TRBJ2-3; 7 bases align to TRBD2. The CDR3 contains 17 residues. The germline V gene encodes CDR1 SGHDT and CDR2 YYEEEE. V shed 2 bases, J shed 6 bases, and the junction held 15 bases outside the gene matches. CDR3: CASSFGGLGRHIDTQYF. CDR3 coding DNA: TGTGCCAGCAGCTTTGGCGGACTAGGGAGACATATCGATACGCAGTATTTT.

Note on this clone: At the DNA level, this CDR3 is encoded by other sequences in the same sample as well. The chain recombines TRBV29-1 with TRBJ2-1, with TRBD1 matching 10 bases. Germline V gene sequence: CDR1 SQVTM, CDR2 ANQGSEA. V was clipped by 6 bases and J by 3 bases; unmatched bases: 2. The CDR3 loop spans 13 amino acids. Written as DNA, the CDR3 is TGCAGCGTCCGGACAGGGGGCTACAATGAGCAGTTCTTC. Its translation is CSVRTGGYNEQFF.

The rearrangement joins TRBV11-2 to TRBJ1-1; no clear D gene. The V end was cut by 2 bases, the J end by 1 base, with 5 bases between. CDR1 and CDR2 from the germline V gene are SGHAT and FQNNGV. The CDR3 spans 13 residues. CDR3 in amino acids: CASSLPSNTEAFF. The DNA of the CDR3 is TGTGCCAGCAGCTTACCGTCGAACACTGAAGCTTTCTTT.

The DNA for the CDR3 is TGTGCCAGCAGCTCCTACGACAGCTATGGCTACACCTTC. Translated: CASSSYDSYGYTF. V is TRBV5-4 and J is TRBJ1-2; TRBD1 is a possible D gene (5 bases). Trimming took 3 bases from V and 4 from J, leaving 10 bases between them. This CDR3 has 13 residues. The germline V gene has CDR1 SGHNT and CDR2 YYREEE (reference sequence).

V gene TRBV5-6 combines with J gene TRBJ2-2; D might be TRBD2 (5 bases). CDR3 length: 14 residues. Per the germline V gene, CDR1 is SGHDT and CDR2 is YYEEEE. Trimming cost V 0 bases and J 5 bases, with 8 bases left between them. The CDR3: CASSLAGLTGELFF. Here the CDR3 DNA reads TGTGCCAGCAGCTTGGCCGGACTGACCGGGGAGCTGTTTTTT.

The chain has TRBV10-3 and TRBJ1-5, with a tentative D call TRBD1 (6 bases). CDR3 size: 16 residues. Germline CDR1 is ENHRY and CDR2 is SYGVKD. V was shortened by 2 bases and J by 3 bases, with 14 bases between the two germline ends. The CDR3 region is CAISESRTANNQPQHF. CDR3 DNA sequence: TGTGCCATCAGTGAGAGCAGGACAGCAAACAATCAGCCCCAGCATTTT.

The rearrangement joins TRBV2 to TRBJ2-1, with 8 bases fitting TRBD2. The CDR3 has 18 amino acids. From germline, CDR1 is SNHLY and CDR2 FYNNEI. V trimming: 3 bases; J trimming: 8 bases; junction bases outside the gene matches: 18. DNA of the CDR3: TGTGCCAGCAGTGAGAGGGGAGGACTAGCATCCTTTACGGATGAGCAGTTCTTC. It specifies CASSERGGLASFTDEQFF. The entire variable domain, with the rest obtained from reference TRBV2 and TRBJ2-1, is as follows: EPEVTQTPSHQVTQMGQEVILRCVPISNHLYFYWYRQILGQKVEFLVSFYNNEISEKSEIFDDQFSVERPDGSNFTLKIRSTKLEDSAMYFCASSERGGLASFTDEQFFGPGTRLTVL.

This clone was observed once. J is TRBJ1-1 and V is TRBV10-2; D is uncertain. V gave up 1 base and J gave up 2 bases, with 5 bases separating them. The CDR3 loop spans 13 amino acids. Germline values: CDR1 WSHSY, CDR2 SAAADI. CDR3 loop: CASSEYLNTEAFF. The DNA for the CDR3 is TGCGCCAGCAGTGAGTACCTAAACACTGAAGCTTTCTTT.

This clone was seen a few times. V gene TRBV6-5 combines with J gene TRBJ2-5; 7 bases match TRBD1. V lost 6 bases to trimming and J lost 4 bases; unmatched junction nucleotides: 11. CDR3 length: 15 amino acids. The germline V gene has CDR1 MNHEY and CDR2 SVGAGI. CDR3 sequence (DNA): TGTGCCAGCAGCCCCTTTTTGACAGGGTCAGAGACCCAGTACTTC. Protein: CASSPFLTGSETQYF.